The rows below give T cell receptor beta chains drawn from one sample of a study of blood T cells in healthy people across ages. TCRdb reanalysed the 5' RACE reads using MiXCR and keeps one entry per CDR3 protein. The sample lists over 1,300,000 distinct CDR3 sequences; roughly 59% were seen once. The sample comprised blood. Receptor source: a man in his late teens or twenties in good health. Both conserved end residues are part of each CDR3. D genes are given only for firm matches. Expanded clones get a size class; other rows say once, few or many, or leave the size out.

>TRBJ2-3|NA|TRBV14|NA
CASSQARYPVTFAQYF
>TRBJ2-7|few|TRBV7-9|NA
CASSWQGEPYEQYF
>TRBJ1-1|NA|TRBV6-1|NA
CASSDDTREMNTEAFF
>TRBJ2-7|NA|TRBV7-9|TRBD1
CASSPEKTGSSYEQYF
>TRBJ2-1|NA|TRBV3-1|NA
CASSQFYRENNEQFF
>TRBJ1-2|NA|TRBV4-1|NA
CASSPQGDPCGYTF
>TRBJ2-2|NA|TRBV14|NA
CASSQRWLHTGELFF
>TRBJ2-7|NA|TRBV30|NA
CAWSPGQGYEQYF
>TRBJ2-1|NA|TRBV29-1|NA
CSVESGDSQHYNEQFF
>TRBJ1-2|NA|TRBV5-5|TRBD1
CASTQEGGTATGYTF
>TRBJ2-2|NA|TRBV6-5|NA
CASSYLLTGELFF
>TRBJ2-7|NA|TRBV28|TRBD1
CASSRLTGGAGSYEQYF
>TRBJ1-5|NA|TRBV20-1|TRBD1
CSALPQGDQPQHF
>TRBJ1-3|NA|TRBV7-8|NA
CASRAPGSGNTIYF
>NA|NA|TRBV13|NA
CASSLTANSYNEQYF
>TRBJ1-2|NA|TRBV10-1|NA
CASSEGDGVDGYTF
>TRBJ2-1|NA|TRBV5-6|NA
CASSFRTVIYNEQFF
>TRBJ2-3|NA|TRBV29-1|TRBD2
CSVEGGSGGSTDTQYF
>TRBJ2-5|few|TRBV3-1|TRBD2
CASSQVAGDHLQETQYF
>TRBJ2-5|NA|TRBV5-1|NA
CASSLEPTRQETQYF
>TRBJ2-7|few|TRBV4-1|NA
CASSQDSGTGPYEQYF
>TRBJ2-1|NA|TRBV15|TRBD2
CATSRGGRTYNEQFF
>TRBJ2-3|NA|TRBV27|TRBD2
CASSSLGLAGEEDTQYF
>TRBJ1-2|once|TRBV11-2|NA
CASSVTPGTYYGYTF
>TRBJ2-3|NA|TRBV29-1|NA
CSVDAGRRTDTQYF
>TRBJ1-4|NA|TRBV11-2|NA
CASSLDRAEKLFF
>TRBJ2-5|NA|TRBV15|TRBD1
CATSRQQQGRETQYF
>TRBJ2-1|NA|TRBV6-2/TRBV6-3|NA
CASSYSMGDTYNEQFF
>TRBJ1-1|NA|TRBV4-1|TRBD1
CASSQAHRGSPEAFF
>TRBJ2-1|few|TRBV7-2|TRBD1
CASSYDRGPYNEQFF
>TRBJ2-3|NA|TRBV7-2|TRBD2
CASSISGVGADTQYF
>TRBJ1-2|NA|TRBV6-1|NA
CASSEGGVDNYGYTF
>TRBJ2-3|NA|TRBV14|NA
CASSQDTRADTQYF
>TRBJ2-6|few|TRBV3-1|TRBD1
CASSQRGTGEIRANVLTF
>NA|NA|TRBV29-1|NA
CSVEPVGRQETQYF
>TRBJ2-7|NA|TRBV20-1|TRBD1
CSASLTGGEQYF
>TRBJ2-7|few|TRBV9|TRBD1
CASSPRGTGNYEQYF
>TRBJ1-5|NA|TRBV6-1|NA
CASSGGPGRDQPQHF
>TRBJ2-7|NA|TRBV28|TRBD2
CASSLTLAGAYEQYF
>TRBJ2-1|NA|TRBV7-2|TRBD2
CASSSAGGPGYEQFF
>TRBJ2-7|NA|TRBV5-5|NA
CASSECTGASYEQYF
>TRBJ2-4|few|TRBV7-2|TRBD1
CASSPRDRRHIQYF
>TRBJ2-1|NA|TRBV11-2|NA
CASSLRAGDNEKFF
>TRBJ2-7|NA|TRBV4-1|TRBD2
CASSRGLAVTYEQYF
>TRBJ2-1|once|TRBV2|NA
CASSASLRTATDYNEQFF
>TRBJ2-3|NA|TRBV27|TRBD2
CASSMGLAGGSDTQYF
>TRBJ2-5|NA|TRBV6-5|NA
CASSWGRGETQYF
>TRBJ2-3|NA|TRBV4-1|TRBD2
CASSQPRLAGGLHTQYF
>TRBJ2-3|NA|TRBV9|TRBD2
CASSERGLAGGSDTQYF
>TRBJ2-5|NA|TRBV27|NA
CASSLSGEAQYF
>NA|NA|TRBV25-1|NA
CASSDTRGVETQYF
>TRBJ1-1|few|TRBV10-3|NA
CAISELGQDTEAFF
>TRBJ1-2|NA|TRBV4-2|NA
CASSPNRDGYGYTF
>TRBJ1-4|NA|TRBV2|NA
CASIMSRGDEKLFF
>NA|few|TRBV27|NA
CASSSRALNEQYF
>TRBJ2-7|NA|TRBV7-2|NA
CASSLAPGAGYEQYF
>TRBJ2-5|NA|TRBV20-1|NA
CSARRHFQETQYF
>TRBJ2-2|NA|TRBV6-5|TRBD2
CASSLLAGGSTGELFF
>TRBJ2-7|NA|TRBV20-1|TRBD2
CSAHTSGRALSYEQYF